This TCR beta chain was recorded in a study of blood T cell repertoires in COVID-19. TCRdb's copy holds only in-frame clones and misses some; the assay was immunoSEQ multiplex PCR. This repertoire shows about 130,000 clones, over 75% found once; its top ten account for more than 20%. There are 13 residues in the CDR3. V lost 2 bases to trimming and J lost 4 bases, with 6 bases between them. CDR1 and CDR2 from the germline V gene are MNHEY and SMNVEV (reference sequence). This TCR derives from a woman of 80 years or more with acute or convalescent COVID-19. The rearrangement joins TRBV27 to TRBJ1-5; D is unresolved. The material sequenced was peripheral blood. As DNA, the CDR3 is TGTGCCAGCAGTTTAGGCTGGAATCAGCCCCAGCATTTT. Translating gives CASSLGWNQPQHF.